Following are 8 T cell receptor beta chains from one sample sequenced in a study of blood T cells in healthy people across ages. Using a J-beta primer mix together with a sample-barcoded 5' primer, a second PCR was run for roughly 7 to 11 cycles. TCRdb re-analysed the 5' RACE reads in MiXCR, keeping a single row per CDR3 protein. The table includes 700,000 or so distinct CDR3 sequences, 22% detected once. Sequenced material: blood. Receptors were obtained from a man between 65 and 85 years old in good health.

This clonotype was seen a handful of times. The V call is TRBV19, the J call TRBJ1-5; 8 bases align to TRBD1. This CDR3 spans 14 amino acids. With 3 bases clipped from V and 9 bases from J, the junction kept 7 bases outside the gene matches. Germline values: CDR1 LNHDA, CDR2 SQIVND (reference sequence). DNA of the CDR3: TGTGCCAGTAGTATCTCGGACAGGGTAGGGCCCCAGCATTTT. Translating gives CASSISDRVGPQHF.

The J gene is TRBJ2-1, the V gene TRBV20-1, with D tentatively TRBD1 (6 bases). CDR1 is DFQATT and CDR2 is SNEGSKA in the germline V gene (reference sequence). V was trimmed by 0 bases and J by 7 bases, leaving 13 bases between them. This CDR3 is built from 14 residues. CDR3: CSARDGRGMNEQFF. CDR3 in DNA: TGCAGTGCTAGAGATGGAAGGGGGATGAATGAGCAGTTCTTC.

This clonotype has a handful of counts. The chain combines TRBV7-2 with TRBJ2-1; 12 positions agree with TRBD2. Germline lookup yields CDR1 SGHTA and CDR2 FQGNSA. The J segment lost 7 bases and the V segment lost 5 bases, leaving 6 bases of the junction unmatched. The CDR3 is 15 amino acids. As DNA, the CDR3 is TGTGCCAGCAGCCGACTAGCGGGAGTATTTAATGAGCAGTTCTTC. This gives the protein CASSRLAGVFNEQFF.

This chain connects TRBV24-1 to TRBJ2-3; no definite D call. The CDR3 covers 16 residues. Germline V gene lookup returns CDR1 KGHDR and CDR2 SFDVKD. V shed 3 bases and J shed 3 bases, with 15 bases lying between them. The CDR3 here is CATSDPSRPTTDTQYF. The CDR3 nucleotides read TGTGCCACCAGTGATCCCTCCAGGCCGACGACAGATACGCAGTATTTT.

This chain joins TRBV20-1 and TRBJ2-6, with D perhaps TRBD1 (5 bases). Germline loops: CDR1 DFQATT, CDR2 SNEGSKA (reference sequence). Trimming shortened V by 6 bases and J by 1 base, and 13 bases separated the two germline ends. The CDR3 sequence is 15 residues long. CDR3 loop: CSANKGVSGANVLTF. In nucleotides, the CDR3 is TGCAGTGCAAATAAAGGGGTGTCTGGGGCCAACGTCCTGACTTTC.

The V and J genes are TRBV20-1 and TRBJ2-3; no firm D call. The CDR3 is made up of 13 amino acids. Trimming left V 5 bases short and J 4 bases short, with 13 bases between. Germline V gene sequence: CDR1 DFQATT, CDR2 SNEGSKA (reference sequence). The CDR3 spells CSALGPGADTQYF. CDR3 in DNA: TGCAGTGCTCTCGGGCCCGGCGCAGATACGCAGTATTTT.

This clonotype was counted a few times. The V gene is TRBV11-2, the J gene TRBJ2-5; the D gene is possibly TRBD1 (5 bases). This CDR3 spans 14 amino acids. The germline V and J ends were trimmed by 1 base and 4 bases, with 10 bases remaining between them. CDR1 and CDR2 (germline): SGHAT, FQNNGV. This chain's CDR3 is CASSLGWQGETQYF. The CDR3 DNA reads TGTGCCAGCAGCTTAGGGTGGCAGGGAGAGACCCAGTACTTC.

The CDR3 DNA is TGTGCCAGCAGCCCCAAGACTAGTCAAAACACAGATACGCAGTATTTT. Its translation is CASSPKTSQNTDTQYF. V is TRBV7-2 and J is TRBJ2-3; TRBD2 is a possible D gene (6 bases). Germline V gives CDR1 SGHTA, CDR2 FQGNSA. The CDR3 consists of 16 residues. Trimming left V 5 bases short and J 2 bases short, with 17 bases between.